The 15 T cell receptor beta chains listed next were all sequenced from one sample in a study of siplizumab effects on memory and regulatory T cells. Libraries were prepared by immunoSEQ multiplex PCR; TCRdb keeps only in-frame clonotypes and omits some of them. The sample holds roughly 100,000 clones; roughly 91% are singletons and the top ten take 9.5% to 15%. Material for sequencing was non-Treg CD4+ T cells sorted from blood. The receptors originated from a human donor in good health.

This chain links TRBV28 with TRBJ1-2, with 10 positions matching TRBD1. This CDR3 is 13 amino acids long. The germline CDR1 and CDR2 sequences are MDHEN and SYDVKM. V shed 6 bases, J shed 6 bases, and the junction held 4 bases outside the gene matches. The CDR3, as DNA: TGTGCCAGCAGCAGGACAGGGGGAGATGGCTACACCTTC. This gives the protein CASSRTGGDGYTF.

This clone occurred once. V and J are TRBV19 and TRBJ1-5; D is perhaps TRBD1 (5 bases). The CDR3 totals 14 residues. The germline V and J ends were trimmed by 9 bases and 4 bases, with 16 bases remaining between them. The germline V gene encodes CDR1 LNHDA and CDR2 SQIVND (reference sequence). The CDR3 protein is CASRGVGGNQPQHF. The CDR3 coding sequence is TGTGCCAGCCGGGGCGTGGGGGGTAATCAGCCCCAGCATTTT.

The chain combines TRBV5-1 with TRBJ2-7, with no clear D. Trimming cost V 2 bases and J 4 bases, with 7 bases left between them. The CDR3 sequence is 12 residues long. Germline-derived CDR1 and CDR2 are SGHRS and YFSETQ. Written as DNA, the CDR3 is TGCGCCAGCAGCTTTCAAGGTTACGAGCAGTACTTC. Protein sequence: CASSFQGYEQYF.

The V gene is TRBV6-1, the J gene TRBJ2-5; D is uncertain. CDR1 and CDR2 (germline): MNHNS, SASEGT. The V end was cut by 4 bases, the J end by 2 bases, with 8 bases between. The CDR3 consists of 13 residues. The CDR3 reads CASSVGYQETQYF. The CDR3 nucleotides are TGTGCCAGCAGTGTCGGGTATCAAGAGACCCAGTACTTC.

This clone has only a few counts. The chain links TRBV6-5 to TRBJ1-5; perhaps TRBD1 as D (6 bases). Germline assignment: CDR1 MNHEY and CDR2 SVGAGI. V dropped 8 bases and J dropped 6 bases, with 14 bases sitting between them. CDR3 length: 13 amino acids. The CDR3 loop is CASSQGGSQPQHF. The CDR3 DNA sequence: TGTGCCAGCTCACAGGGCGGGAGTCAGCCCCAGCATTTT.

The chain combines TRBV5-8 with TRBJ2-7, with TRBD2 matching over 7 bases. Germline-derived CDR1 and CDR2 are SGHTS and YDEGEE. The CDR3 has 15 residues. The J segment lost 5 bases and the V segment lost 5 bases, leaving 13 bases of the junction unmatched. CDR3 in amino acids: CASSPDPGGSHEQYF. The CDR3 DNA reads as TGTGCCAGCAGTCCCGACCCGGGGGGTTCTCACGAGCAGTACTTC.

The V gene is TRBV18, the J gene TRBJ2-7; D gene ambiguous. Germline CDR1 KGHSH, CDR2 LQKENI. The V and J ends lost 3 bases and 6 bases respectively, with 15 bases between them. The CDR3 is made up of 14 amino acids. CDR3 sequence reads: CASSPRPGGGEQYF. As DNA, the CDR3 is TGTGCCAGCTCACCTCGGCCAGGCGGCGGCGAGCAGTACTTC.

In DNA, the CDR3 is TGTGCCACCAGCAGAGCCGGGACGGAGAATCAGCCCCAGCATTTT. Protein: CATSRAGTENQPQHF. The chain links TRBV15 to TRBJ1-5, with D perhaps TRBD1 (5 bases). The CDR3 length is 15 residues. Between the trimmed V and J ends, which lost 1 base and 4 bases, there was a span of 11 bases. The germline V gene has CDR1 LNHNV and CDR2 YYDKDF (reference sequence). Looking up the rest from reference TRBV15 and TRBJ1-5 gives the full variable domain: DAMVIQNPRYQVTQFGKPVTLSCSQTLNHNVMYWYQQKSSQAPKLLFHYYDKDFNNEADTPDNFQSRRPNTSFCFLDIRSPGLGDTAMYLCATSRAGTENQPQHFGDGTRLSIL.

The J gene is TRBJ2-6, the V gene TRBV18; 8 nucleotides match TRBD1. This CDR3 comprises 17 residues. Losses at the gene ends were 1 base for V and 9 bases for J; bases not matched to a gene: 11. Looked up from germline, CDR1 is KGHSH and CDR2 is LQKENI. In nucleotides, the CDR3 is TGTGCCAGCTCACCACGGGACAGGAGGCTAAATGGCAACGTCCTGACTTTC. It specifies CASSPRDRRLNGNVLTF.

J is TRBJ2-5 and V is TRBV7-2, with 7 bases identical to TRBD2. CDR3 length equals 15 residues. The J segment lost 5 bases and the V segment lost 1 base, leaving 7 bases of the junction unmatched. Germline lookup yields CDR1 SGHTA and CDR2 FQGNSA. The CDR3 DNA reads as TGTGCCAGCAGCTTAGAGACTAGCTTGCGGGAGACCCAGTACTTC. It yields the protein CASSLETSLRETQYF.

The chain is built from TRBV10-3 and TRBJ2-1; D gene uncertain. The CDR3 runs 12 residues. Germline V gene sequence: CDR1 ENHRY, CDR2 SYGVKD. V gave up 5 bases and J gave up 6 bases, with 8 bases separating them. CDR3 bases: TGTGCCATCAGTCGTGTCGGCAATGAGCAGTTCTTC. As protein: CAISRVGNEQFF.

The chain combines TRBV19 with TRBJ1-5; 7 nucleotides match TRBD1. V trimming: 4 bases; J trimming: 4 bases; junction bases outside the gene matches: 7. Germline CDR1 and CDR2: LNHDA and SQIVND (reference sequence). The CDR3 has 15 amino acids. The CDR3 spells CASSKTGSGNQPQHF. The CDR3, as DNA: TGTGCCAGTAGTAAGACAGGGTCGGGGAATCAGCCCCAGCATTTT.

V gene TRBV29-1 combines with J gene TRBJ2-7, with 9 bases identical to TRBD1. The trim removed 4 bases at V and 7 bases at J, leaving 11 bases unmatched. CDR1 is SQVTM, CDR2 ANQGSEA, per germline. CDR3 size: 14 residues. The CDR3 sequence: CSVASGQGGWEQYF. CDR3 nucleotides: TGCAGCGTTGCATCGGGACAGGGAGGTTGGGAGCAGTACTTC.

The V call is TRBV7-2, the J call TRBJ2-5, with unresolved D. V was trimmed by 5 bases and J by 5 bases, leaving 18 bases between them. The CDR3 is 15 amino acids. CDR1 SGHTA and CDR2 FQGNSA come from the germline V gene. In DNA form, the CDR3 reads TGTGCCAGCAGCAACGCCGGGCTCCTCGAGGAGACCCAGTACTTC. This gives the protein CASSNAGLLEETQYF. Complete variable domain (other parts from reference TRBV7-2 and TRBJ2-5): GAGVSQSPSNKVTEKGKDVELRCDPISGHTALYWYRQSLGQGLEFLIYFQGNSAPDKSGLPSDRFSAERTGGSVSTLTIQRTQQEDSAVYLCASSNAGLLEETQYFGPGTRLLVL.

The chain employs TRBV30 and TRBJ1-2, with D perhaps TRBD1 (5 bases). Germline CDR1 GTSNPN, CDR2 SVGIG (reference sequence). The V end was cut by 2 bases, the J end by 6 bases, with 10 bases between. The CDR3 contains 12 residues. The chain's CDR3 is CAWSSSGHGYTF. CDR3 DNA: TGTGCCTGGAGTTCCTCGGGACATGGCTACACCTTC.